The sequence of this T cell receptor (beta chain) was determined in a study of siplizumab effects on memory and regulatory T cells. Study findings and constraints: The suppressive capacity of proliferating Tregs from siplizumab cultures remained unconfirmed. Naive T cells appeared more diverse than memory cells and seemed to be major alloresponse contributors. Unstimulated subsets contained matches for only a minor fraction of alloreactive clones.

Details on this clone: Its antigen is currently unknown.

Per-sample assaying covered 85,000 to 100,000 TCR templates. The table came from immunoSEQ multiplex PCR; TCRdb's copy has only in-frame clones and leaves some out. The table includes around 100,000 clones, 94% detected once. Germline assignment: CDR1 KGHSH and CDR2 LQKENI. V lost 3 bases, J lost 1 base, and 8 bases lay in between. This CDR3 is 14 amino acids long. The sequenced sample consisted of Tregs sorted from blood. The chain carries TRBV18 and TRBJ2-3, with a weak D call TRBD1 (5 bases). The TCR originated in a human donor in good health. In DNA form, the CDR3 reads TGTGCCAGCTCACCCAAACAGGGCACAGATACGCAGTATTTT. Encoded protein: CASSPKQGTDTQYF. The full variable domain, rest sourced from reference TRBV18 and TRBJ2-3, is NAGVMQNPRHLVRRRGQEARLRCSPMKGHSHVYWYRQLPEEGLKFMVYLQKENIIDESGMPKERFSAEFPKEGPSILRIQQVVRGDSAAYFCASSPKQGTDTQYFGPGTRLTVL.